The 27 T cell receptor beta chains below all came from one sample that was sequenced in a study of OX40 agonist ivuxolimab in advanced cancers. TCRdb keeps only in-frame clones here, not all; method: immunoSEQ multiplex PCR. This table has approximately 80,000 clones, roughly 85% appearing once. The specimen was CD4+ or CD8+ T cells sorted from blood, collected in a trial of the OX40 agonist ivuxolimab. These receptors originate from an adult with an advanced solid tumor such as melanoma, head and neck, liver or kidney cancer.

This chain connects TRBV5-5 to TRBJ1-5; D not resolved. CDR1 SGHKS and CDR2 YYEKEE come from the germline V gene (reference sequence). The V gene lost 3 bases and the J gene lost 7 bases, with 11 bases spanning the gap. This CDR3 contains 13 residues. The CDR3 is CASSSRPQQPQHF. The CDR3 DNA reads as TGTGCCAGCAGCTCGCGCCCTCAACAGCCCCAGCATTTT.

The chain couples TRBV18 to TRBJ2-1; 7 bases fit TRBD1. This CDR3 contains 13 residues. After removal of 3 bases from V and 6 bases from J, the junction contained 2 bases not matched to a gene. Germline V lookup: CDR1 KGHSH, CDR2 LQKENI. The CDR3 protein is CASSPGTVNEQFF. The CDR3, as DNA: TGTGCCAGCTCACCGGGGACAGTCAATGAGCAGTTCTTC.

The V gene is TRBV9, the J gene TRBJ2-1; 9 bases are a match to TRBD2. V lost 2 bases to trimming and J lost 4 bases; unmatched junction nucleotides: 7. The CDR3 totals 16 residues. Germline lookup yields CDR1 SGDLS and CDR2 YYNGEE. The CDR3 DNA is TGTGCCAGCAGCGTTTATAGCGGGGGCGTTTACAATGAGCAGTTCTTC. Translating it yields CASSVYSGGVYNEQFF. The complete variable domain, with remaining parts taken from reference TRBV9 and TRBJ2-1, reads DSGVTQTPKHLITATGQRVTLRCSPRSGDLSVYWYQQSLDQGLQFLIQYYNGEERAKGNILERFSAQQFPDLHSELNLSSLELGDSALYFCASSVYSGGVYNEQFFGPGTRLTVL.

The CDR3 region is CASSNSPGTDTQYF. CDR3 nucleotide sequence: TGTGCCAGCAGTAACTCTCCAGGCACAGATACGCAGTATTTT. V is TRBV6-1 and J is TRBJ2-3; D gene uncertain. This CDR3 has 14 residues. The V gene lost 5 bases and the J gene lost 1 base, with 10 bases spanning the gap. Germline CDR1 reads MNHNS; CDR2 reads SASEGT.

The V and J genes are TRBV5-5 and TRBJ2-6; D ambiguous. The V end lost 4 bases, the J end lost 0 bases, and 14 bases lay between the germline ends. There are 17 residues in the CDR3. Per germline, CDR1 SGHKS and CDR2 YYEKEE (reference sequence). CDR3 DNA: TGTGCCAGCAGCCAACAAACACAGATCTCTGGGGCCAACGTCCTGACTTTC. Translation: CASSQQTQISGANVLTF. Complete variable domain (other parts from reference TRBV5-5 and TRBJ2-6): DAGVTQSPTHLIKTRGQQVTLRCSPISGHKSVSWYQQVLGQGPQFIFQYYEKEERGRGNFPDRFSARQFPNYSSELNVNALLLGDSALYLCASSQQTQISGANVLTFGAGSRLTVL.

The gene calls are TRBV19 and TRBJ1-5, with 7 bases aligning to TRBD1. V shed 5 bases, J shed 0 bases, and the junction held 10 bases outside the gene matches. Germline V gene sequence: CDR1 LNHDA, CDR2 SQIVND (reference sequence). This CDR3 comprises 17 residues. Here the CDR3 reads CASSHDRATYSNQPQHF. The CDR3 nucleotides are TGTGCCAGTAGTCATGACAGGGCCACTTATAGCAATCAGCCCCAGCATTTT.

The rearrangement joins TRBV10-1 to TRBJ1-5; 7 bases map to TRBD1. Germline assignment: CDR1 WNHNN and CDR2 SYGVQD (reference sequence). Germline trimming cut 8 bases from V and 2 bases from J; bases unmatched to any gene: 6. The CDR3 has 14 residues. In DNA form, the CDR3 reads TGCGCCAGCCAGAGACAGGGCGGCAATCAGCCCCAGCATTTT. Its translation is CASQRQGGNQPQHF.

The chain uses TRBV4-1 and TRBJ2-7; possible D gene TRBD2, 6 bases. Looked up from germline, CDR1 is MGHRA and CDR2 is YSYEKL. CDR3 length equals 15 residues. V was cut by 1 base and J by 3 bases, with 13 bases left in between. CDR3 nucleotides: TGCGCCAGCAGCCAAGTCGCGGGACGGGACTACGAGCAGTACTTC. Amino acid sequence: CASSQVAGRDYEQYF.

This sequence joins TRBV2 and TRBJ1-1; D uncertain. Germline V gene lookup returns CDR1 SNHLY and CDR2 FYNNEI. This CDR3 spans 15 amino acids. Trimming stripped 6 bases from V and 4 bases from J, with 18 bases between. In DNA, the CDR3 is TGTGCCAGCAGCGAACATTCACCCGCAGGCACTGAAGCTTTCTTT. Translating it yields CASSEHSPAGTEAFF. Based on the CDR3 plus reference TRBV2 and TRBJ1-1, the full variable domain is EPEVTQTPSHQVTQMGQEVILRCVPISNHLYFYWYRQILGQKVEFLVSFYNNEISEKSEIFDDQFSVERPDGSNFTLKIRSTKLEDSAMYFCASSEHSPAGTEAFFGQGTRLTVV.

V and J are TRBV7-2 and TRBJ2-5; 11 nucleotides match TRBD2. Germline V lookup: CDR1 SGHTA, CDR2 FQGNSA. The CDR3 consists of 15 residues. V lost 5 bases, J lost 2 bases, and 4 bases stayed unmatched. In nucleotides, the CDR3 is TGTGCCAGCAGCCCTAGCGGGGGGAGACAAGAGACCCAGTACTTC. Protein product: CASSPSGGRQETQYF.

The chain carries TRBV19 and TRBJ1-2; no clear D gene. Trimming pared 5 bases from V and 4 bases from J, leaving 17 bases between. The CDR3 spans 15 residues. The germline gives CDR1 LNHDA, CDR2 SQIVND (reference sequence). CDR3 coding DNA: TGTGCCAGTAGTCCCCAGACGGCCCCGACCTATGGCTACACCTTC. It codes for CASSPQTAPTYGYTF.

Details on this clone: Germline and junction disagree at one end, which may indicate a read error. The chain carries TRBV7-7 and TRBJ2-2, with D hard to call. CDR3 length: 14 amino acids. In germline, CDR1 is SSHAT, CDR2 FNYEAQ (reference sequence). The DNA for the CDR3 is TGTGCTAGCAGCTGGCAGGCGAACACCGGGGAGCTGTTTTTT. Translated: CASSWQANTGELFF.

CDR3 residues: CASEPGSKQETQYF. DNA of the CDR3: TGTGCCAGTGAACCCGGGAGTAAGCAAGAGACCCAGTACTTC. V usage is TRBV2 and J usage is TRBJ2-5, with D maybe TRBD2 (6 bases). V was shortened by 9 bases and J by 2 bases, with 16 bases between the two germline ends. This CDR3 is built from 14 residues. Germline lookup yields CDR1 SNHLY and CDR2 FYNNEI.

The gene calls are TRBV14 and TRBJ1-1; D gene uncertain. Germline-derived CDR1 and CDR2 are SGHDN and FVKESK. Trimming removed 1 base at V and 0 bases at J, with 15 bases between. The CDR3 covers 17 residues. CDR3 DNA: TGTGCCAGCAGCCAAGCTACTTCGGTCCATTTGAACACTGAAGCTTTCTTT. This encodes CASSQATSVHLNTEAFF.

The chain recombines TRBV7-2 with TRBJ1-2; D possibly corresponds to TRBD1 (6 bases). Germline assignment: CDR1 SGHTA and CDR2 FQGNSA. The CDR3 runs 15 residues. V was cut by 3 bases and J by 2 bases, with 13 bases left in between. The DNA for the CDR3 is TGTGCCAGCAGCTTCCAGGGGCGGTCGAACTATGGCTACACCTTC. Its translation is CASSFQGRSNYGYTF. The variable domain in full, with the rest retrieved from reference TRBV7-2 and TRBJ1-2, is GAGVSQSPSNKVTEKGKDVELRCDPISGHTALYWYRQSLGQGLEFLIYFQGNSAPDKSGLPSDRFSAERTGGSVSTLTIQRTQQEDSAVYLCASSFQGRSNYGYTFGSGTRLTVV.

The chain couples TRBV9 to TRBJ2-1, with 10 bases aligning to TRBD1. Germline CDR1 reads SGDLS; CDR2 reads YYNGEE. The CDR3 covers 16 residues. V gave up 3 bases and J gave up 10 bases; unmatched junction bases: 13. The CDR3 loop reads CASSASGQGIVGEQFF. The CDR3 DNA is TGTGCCAGCAGCGCCTCGGGACAGGGGATTGTTGGAGAGCAGTTCTTC.

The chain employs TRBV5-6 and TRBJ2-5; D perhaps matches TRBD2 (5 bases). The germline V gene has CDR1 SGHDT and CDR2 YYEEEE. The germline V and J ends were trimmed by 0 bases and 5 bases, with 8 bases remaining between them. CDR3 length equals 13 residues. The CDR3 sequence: CASSLERRETQYF. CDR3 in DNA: TGTGCCAGCAGCTTGGAACGGAGGGAGACCCAGTACTTC. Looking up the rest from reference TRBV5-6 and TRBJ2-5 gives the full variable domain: DAGVTQSPTHLIKTRGQQVTLRCSPKSGHDTVSWYQQALGQGPQFIFQYYEEEERQRGNFPDRFSGHQFPNYSSELNVNALLLGDSALYLCASSLERRETQYFGPGTRLLVL.

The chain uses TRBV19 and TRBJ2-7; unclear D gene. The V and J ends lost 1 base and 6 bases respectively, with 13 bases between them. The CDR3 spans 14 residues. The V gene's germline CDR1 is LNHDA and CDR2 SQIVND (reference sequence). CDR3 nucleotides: TGTGCCAGTAGTATAGCCCCGTCGCATAGCGAGCAGTACTTC. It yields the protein CASSIAPSHSEQYF.

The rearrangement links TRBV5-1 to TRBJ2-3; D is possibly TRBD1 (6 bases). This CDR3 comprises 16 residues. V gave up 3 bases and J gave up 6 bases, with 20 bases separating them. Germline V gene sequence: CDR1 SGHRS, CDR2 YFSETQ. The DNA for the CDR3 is TGCGCCAGCAGCTCAACCATGACTGGGGGCGGGGATACGCAGTATTTT. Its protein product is CASSSTMTGGGDTQYF.

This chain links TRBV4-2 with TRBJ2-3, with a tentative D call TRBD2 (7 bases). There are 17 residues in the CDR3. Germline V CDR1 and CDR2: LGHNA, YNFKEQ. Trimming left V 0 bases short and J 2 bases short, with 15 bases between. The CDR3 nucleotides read TGTGCCAGCAGCCAAGAGTTTAGGGGGGGGGCCACAGATACGCAGTATTTT. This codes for CASSQEFRGGATDTQYF.

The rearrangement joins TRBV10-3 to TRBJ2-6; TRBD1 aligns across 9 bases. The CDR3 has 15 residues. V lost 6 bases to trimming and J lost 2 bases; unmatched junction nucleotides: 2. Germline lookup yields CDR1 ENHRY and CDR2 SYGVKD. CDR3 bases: TGTGCCATCAGGGGACAGGGTACTGGGGCCAACGTCCTGACTTTC. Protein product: CAIRGQGTGANVLTF.

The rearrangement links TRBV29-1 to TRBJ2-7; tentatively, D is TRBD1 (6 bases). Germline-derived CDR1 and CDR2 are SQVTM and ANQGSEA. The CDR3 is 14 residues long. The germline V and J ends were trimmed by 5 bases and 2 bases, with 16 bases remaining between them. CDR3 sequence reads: CSVHGTRIPYEQYF. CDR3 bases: TGCAGCGTTCACGGGACACGAATACCCTACGAGCAGTACTTC.

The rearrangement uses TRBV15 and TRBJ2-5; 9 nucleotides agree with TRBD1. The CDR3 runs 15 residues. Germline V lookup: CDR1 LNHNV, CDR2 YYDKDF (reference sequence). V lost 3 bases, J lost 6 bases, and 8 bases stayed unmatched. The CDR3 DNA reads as TGTGCCACCAGCAGGGCCGGGACAGGGATAAAGACCCAGTACTTC. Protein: CATSRAGTGIKTQYF.

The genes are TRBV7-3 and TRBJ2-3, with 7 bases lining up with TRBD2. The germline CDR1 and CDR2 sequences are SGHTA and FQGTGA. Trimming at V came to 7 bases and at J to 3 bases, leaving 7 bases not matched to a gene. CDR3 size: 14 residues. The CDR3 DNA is TGTGCCAGCAAGGGAGCGGGGTTTACAGATACGCAGTATTTT. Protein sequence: CASKGAGFTDTQYF.

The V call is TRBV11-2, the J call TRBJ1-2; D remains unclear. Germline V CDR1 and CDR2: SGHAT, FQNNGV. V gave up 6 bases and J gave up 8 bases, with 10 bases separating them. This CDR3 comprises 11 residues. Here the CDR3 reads CASRGRRGYTF. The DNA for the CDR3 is TGTGCCAGCAGAGGCCGCAGAGGCTACACCTTC.

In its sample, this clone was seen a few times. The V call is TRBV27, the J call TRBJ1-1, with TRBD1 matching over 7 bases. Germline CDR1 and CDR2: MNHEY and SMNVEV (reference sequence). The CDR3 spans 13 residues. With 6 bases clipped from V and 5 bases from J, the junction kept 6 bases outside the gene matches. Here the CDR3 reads CASRTGWETEAFF. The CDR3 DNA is TGTGCCAGCAGGACAGGGTGGGAAACTGAAGCTTTCTTT.

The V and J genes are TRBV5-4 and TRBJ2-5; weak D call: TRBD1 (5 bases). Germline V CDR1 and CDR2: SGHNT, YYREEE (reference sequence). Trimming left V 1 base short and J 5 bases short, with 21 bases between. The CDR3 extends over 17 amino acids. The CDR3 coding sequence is TGTGCCAGCAGCTTGTCCTCGCGGCAGGGTGGTTTCGAGACCCAGTACTTC. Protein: CASSLSSRQGGFETQYF.